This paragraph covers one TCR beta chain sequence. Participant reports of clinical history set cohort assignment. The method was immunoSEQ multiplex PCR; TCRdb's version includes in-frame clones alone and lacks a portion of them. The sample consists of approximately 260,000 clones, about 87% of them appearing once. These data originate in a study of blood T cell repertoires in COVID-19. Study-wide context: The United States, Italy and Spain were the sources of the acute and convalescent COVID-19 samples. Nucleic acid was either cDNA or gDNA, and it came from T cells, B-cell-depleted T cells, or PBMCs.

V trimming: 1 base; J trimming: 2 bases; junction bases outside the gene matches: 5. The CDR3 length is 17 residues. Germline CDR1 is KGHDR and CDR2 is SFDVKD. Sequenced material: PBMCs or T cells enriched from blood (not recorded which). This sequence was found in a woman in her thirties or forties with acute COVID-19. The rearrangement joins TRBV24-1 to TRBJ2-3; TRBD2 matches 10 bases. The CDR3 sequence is CATSDLSSGGNTDTQYF. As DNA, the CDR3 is TGTGCCACCAGTGATTTATCTAGCGGGGGAAACACAGATACGCAGTATTTT.